What follows are 8 T cell receptor beta chains derived from one specimen sequenced in a study of CD8 T cells in Susac syndrome. RNA was extracted with the RNeasy kit, and a quantity of roughly 0.45 to 1 ug was reverse transcribed using random hexamers. MiXCR, applied by TCRdb to the immunoSEQ multiplex PCR reads, yields one record per CDR3 protein. The sample has about 290,000 distinct CDR3 sequences; 75% to 90% are singletons. The specimen sequenced was CD8+ T cells from PBMCs. The receptors come from a human donor with multiple sclerosis.

The chain carries TRBV10-3 and TRBJ2-7; a weak D match, TRBD1 (5 bases). CDR1 is ENHRY, CDR2 SYGVKD, per germline. V dropped 11 bases and J dropped 6 bases, with 8 bases sitting between them. The CDR3 covers 9 residues. The CDR3 region is CAAGLEQYF. DNA for the CDR3: TGTGCCGCAGGGCTCGAGCAGTACTTC.

The chain has TRBV7-9 and TRBJ2-3, with unresolved D. Per the germline V gene, CDR1 is SEHNR and CDR2 is FQNEAQ (reference sequence). Trimming took off 4 bases at V and 5 bases at J, with 7 bases between the two ends. CDR3 size: 12 residues. The CDR3 coding sequence is TGTGCCAGCAGCTCCTGGGGAGATACGCAGTATTTT. It yields the protein CASSSWGDTQYF.

CDR3 region: CASSSTALDEQFF. CDR3 nucleotides: TGTGCCAGCAGCTCCACTGCCCTGGATGAGCAGTTCTTC. The chain recombines TRBV11-1 with TRBJ2-1; D remains unclear. Germline V gene data show CDR1 as SGHAT and CDR2 as FQDESV (reference sequence). The CDR3 covers 13 residues. V shed 4 bases and J shed 8 bases, with 12 bases lying between them.

The gene calls are TRBV12-3 or TRBV12-4 and TRBJ2-2; D is ambiguous. V gave up 6 bases and J gave up 6 bases, with 23 bases separating them. The CDR3 is 17 residues long. The CDR3 reads CASSRPPAPPGAGELFF. Written as DNA, the CDR3 is TGTGCCAGCAGCCGACCTCCGGCCCCACCCGGCGCCGGGGAGCTGTTTTTT.

V usage is TRBV15 and J usage is TRBJ1-4, with D possibly being TRBD1 (5 bases). The CDR3 is made up of 11 amino acids. Looked up from germline, CDR1 is LNHNV and CDR2 is YYDKDF (reference sequence). The V end was cut by 8 bases, the J end by 10 bases, with 11 bases between. The CDR3 is CATLGGAKLFF. In DNA, the CDR3 is TGTGCCACCCTCGGGGGAGCAAAACTGTTTTTT.

The chain carries TRBV20-1 and TRBJ2-1; 9 bases map to TRBD1. Germline trimming cut 3 bases from V and 4 bases from J; bases unmatched to any gene: 7. CDR3 length: 15 residues. Germline loops: CDR1 DFQATT, CDR2 SNEGSKA (reference sequence). The CDR3 protein is CSARGTGGGYNEQFF. CDR3 in DNA: TGCAGTGCTAGGGGAACAGGGGGCGGATACAATGAGCAGTTCTTC.

The chain joins TRBV29-1 to TRBJ2-1, with D hard to call. Germline CDR1 and CDR2: SQVTM and ANQGSEA. The germline V and J ends were trimmed by 0 bases and 9 bases, with 15 bases remaining between them. CDR3 size: 14 residues. The CDR3 protein is CSVEDRVPSGEQFF. The CDR3 DNA reads TGCAGCGTTGAAGATCGGGTACCGTCTGGTGAGCAGTTCTTC.

The chain couples TRBV20-1 to TRBJ2-7, with 13 nucleotides matching TRBD2. This CDR3 has 14 residues. In germline, CDR1 is DFQATT, CDR2 SNEGSKA (reference sequence). V lost 6 bases to trimming and J lost 3 bases; unmatched junction nucleotides: 5. DNA of the CDR3: TGCAGTGCCCGGGGACTAGCGGGAAACTACGAGCAGTACTTC. Residues: CSARGLAGNYEQYF.